The rows below give T cell receptor beta chains drawn from one sample of a study of cytomegalovirus exposure and HLA in healthy donors. TCRdb's table, derived via immunoSEQ multiplex PCR, lists solely in-frame clones and lacks some. The sample has about 120,000 clones, around 80% seen once. The specimen was PBMCs. Receptor source: a female donor in good health and CMV-seronegative. The CDR3 runs from the conserved cysteine through the conserved F or W. The D gene is left open where the match is weak. Part of the rows lack a size; the others show once, few, many or a class for expanded clones.

v_gene,abundance,d_gene,j_gene,CDR3nt,CDR3aa
TRBV11-1,few,NA,TRBJ2-7,TGTGCCAGCAGCTTAACCGGGACAATGGACGACGAGCAGTACTTC,CASSLTGTMDDEQYF
TRBV28,NA,TRBD2,TRBJ2-2,TGTGCCAGCAGTTTAATGCTAGCGGGAGGGCAAGGCGGGGAGCTGTTTTTT,CASSLMLAGGQGGELFF
TRBV13,few,TRBD1,TRBJ1-2,TGTGCCAGCAGCTTAGTACAGGGGATCTATGGCTACACCTTC,CASSLVQGIYGYTF
TRBV5-1,NA,NA,TRBJ1-4,TGCGCCAGCAGCCTGGGGGTCCCAACAGGGAACAGAGAACTGTTTTTT,CASSLGVPTGNRELFF
TRBV4-1,NA,TRBD1,TRBJ2-1,TGCGCCAGCAGCCGTACAGGGGACAATGAGCAGTTCTTC,CASSRTGDNEQFF
TRBV6-1,NA,TRBD1,TRBJ2-2,TGTGCCAGCAGTGTACCCGGGACAGGGACGTCCGGGGAGCTGTTTTTT,CASSVPGTGTSGELFF
TRBV30,once,TRBD1,TRBJ2-2,TGTGCCTGGAGTGTAGGGGGCAACGGGGAGCTGTTTTTT,CAWSVGGNGELFF
TRBV2,NA,NA,TRBJ1-5,TGTGCCAGCAGTGGCGCGCAGGGGAATCAGCCCCAGCATTTT,CASSGAQGNQPQHF
TRBV9,NA,NA,TRBJ2-7,TGTGCCAGCAGCGTTGGGACGACGAGGGGGTACGAGCAGTACTTC,CASSVGTTRGYEQYF
TRBV7-2,NA,TRBD1,TRBJ1-1,TGTGCCAGCAGCCACCAGGGGGAGGTCGGTGAAGCTTTCTTT,CASSHQGEVGEAFF
TRBV30,few,TRBD2,TRBJ2-3,TGTGCCTGGAGTGTAGGGAGCGGGAGTCTGGCAGATACGCAGTATTTT,CAWSVGSGSLADTQYF
TRBV5-1,NA,NA,TRBJ1-2,TGCGCCAGCAGCTTGGTCGTAGGAGCTAACTATGGCTACACCTTC,CASSLVVGANYGYTF
TRBV10-3,NA,TRBD2,TRBJ2-1,TGTGCCATCAGTGGGACCATGGCGGGGGGGGGTTGGATGGGTGAGCAGTTCTTC,CAISGTMAGGGWMGEQFF
TRBV28,NA,TRBD1,TRBJ2-7,TGTGCCAGCAGTCCACGGGGACAGATATCTCACTACGAGCAGTACTTC,CASSPRGQISHYEQYF
TRBV5-1,NA,NA,TRBJ2-1,TGCGCCAGCAGCTTGTATTCGGATGAGCAGTTCTTC,CASSLYSDEQFF
TRBV5-1,once,TRBD2,TRBJ2-5,TGCGCCAGCAGTCGGCTAGCGGAAGAGACCCAGTACTTC,CASSRLAEETQYF
TRBV6-5,NA,TRBD2,TRBJ2-5,TGTGCCAGCGGGTCCGGGACTAGCGGGAAAGAGACCCAGTACTTC,CASGSGTSGKETQYF
TRBV5-1,once,NA,TRBJ1-2,TGCGCCAGCTGCCGATCTGGTGAGAATGGCTACACCTTC,CASCRSGENGYTF
TRBV9,NA,NA,TRBJ2-7,TGTGCCAGCAGCGTAAGCTGGCAGAGCAACTACGAGCAGTACTTC,CASSVSWQSNYEQYF
TRBV19,few,NA,TRBJ2-2,TGTGCCAGTAGTATAACCGGGAGATACACCGGGGAGCTGTTTTTT,CASSITGRYTGELFF
TRBV2,few,NA,TRBJ1-3,TGTGCCAGCAGGAGGGAAGGGCCTGGAAACACCATATATTTT,CASRREGPGNTIYF
TRBV10-1,NA,NA,TRBJ1-2,TGTGCCAGCAGAACTGACAGGTATGGCTACACCTTC,CASRTDRYGYTF
TRBV9,NA,NA,TRBJ1-4,TGTGCCAGCAGCGTAGAGGCAGGCTTGAATGAAAAACTGTTTTTT,CASSVEAGLNEKLFF
TRBV6-5,NA,NA,TRBJ2-3,TGTGCCAGCAGTTCGGGACACCCCGCAGATACGCAGTATTTT,CASSSGHPADTQYF
TRBV5-4,NA,TRBD2,TRBJ2-2,TGTGCCAGCAGCTTGGCGACGGGGGGGCCCGGGGAGCTGTTTTTT,CASSLATGGPGELFF
TRBV9,NA,TRBD2,TRBJ2-1,TGTGCCAGCAGCACATTTAGCGGGGCTTACAATGAGCAGTTCTTC,CASSTFSGAYNEQFF
TRBV4-1,NA,TRBD1,TRBJ1-2,TGCGCCAGCAGCCCCACCCCAGGGGGTAACTATGGCTACACCTTC,CASSPTPGGNYGYTF
TRBV7-3,NA,NA,TRBJ2-7,TGTGCCAGCAGCCCGGTGCGGGACAGAGCCTACGAGCAGTACTTC,CASSPVRDRAYEQYF